One sample yielded the 23 T cell receptor beta chains listed below, sequenced in a study of Ad26.COV2.S vaccination and SARS-CoV-2 variants. Documented treatment: 19 received Ad26.COV2.S at low or high dose, single or two shots; 5 received placebo; per-sample allocation not given. Samples came from day 63 after the first vaccine or placebo injection. Assay used: immunoSEQ multiplex PCR; TCRdb lists only in-frame clones, some missing. The table shows about 350,000 clones, with around nine tenths occurring only once. The material was peripheral blood, obtained in a trial of Ad26.COV2.S vaccine versus placebo. Every receptor here comes from a person between 18 and 59 years old who received the Ad26.COV2.S COVID-19 vaccine or a placebo.

The chain carries TRBV6-5 and TRBJ1-1; the D is unclear. The CDR3 covers 14 residues. In germline, CDR1 is MNHEY, CDR2 SVGAGI. V was shortened by 2 bases and J by 7 bases, with 14 bases between the two germline ends. The CDR3 DNA reads TGTGCCAGCAGTTACAATCGGGGAGTAAGTGAAGCTTTCTTT. Translated, it gives CASSYNRGVSEAFF.

The sample holds one count of this clone. This chain links TRBV4-2 with TRBJ2-7; the D gene is possibly TRBD1 (6 bases). This CDR3 is 15 amino acids long. Trimming took off 1 base at V and 0 bases at J, with 10 bases between the two ends. CDR1 and CDR2 from the germline V gene are LGHNA and YNFKEQ. The chain's CDR3 is CASSQAQGTSYEQYF. The CDR3 coding sequence is TGTGCCAGCAGCCAAGCGCAGGGGACCTCCTACGAGCAGTACTTC.

This clone was found a few times. This chain joins TRBV19 and TRBJ1-4; 12 bases line up with TRBD1. Germline loops: CDR1 LNHDA, CDR2 SQIVND (reference sequence). Trimming removed 5 bases from V and 8 bases from J; junction bases left unmatched: 9. CDR3 length: 16 amino acids. CDR3 nucleotide sequence: TGTGCCAGTAGTCCCCGCCGGGACAGGGGGCGAGAAAAACTGTTTTTT. Translated: CASSPRRDRGREKLFF.

The gene calls are TRBV6-5 and TRBJ1-1; D uncertain. Germline V gene lookup returns CDR1 MNHEY and CDR2 SVGAGI. The CDR3 is 12 amino acids. The V and J ends lost 7 bases and 6 bases respectively, with 12 bases between them. CDR3 loop: CASTTAGAEAFF. As DNA, the CDR3 is TGTGCCAGCACCACTGCCGGCGCTGAAGCTTTCTTT.

V usage is TRBV5-1 and J usage is TRBJ2-3; 9 positions match TRBD2. V lost 0 bases and J lost 2; bases outside the gene matches: 7. Germline CDR1 and CDR2: SGHRS and YFSETQ. The CDR3 sequence is 17 residues long. DNA of the CDR3: TGCGCCAGCAGCTTGGCGAGTAGCGGGGGTTACACAGATACGCAGTATTTT. The encoded protein is CASSLASSGGYTDTQYF.

The V gene is TRBV28, the J gene TRBJ1-5, with D possibly being TRBD1 (5 bases). The germline V gene has CDR1 MDHEN and CDR2 SYDVKM. Trimming took 6 bases from V and 2 from J, leaving 17 bases between them. The CDR3 spans 16 residues. The CDR3 bases are TGTGCCAGCAGCTTTGGTGTGAGGGGTGGCAATCAGCCCCAGCATTTT. The encoded protein is CASSFGVRGGNQPQHF.

The count of this clone is one. This sequence joins TRBV2 and TRBJ2-1; 10 positions agree with TRBD1. This CDR3 is built from 15 residues. V was pared by 7 bases and J by 4 bases, with 7 bases of the junction left unmatched. The germline CDR1 and CDR2 sequences are SNHLY and FYNNEI. The CDR3 reads CASIRQGAAYNEQFF. DNA for the CDR3: TGTGCCAGCATTCGACAGGGGGCGGCGTACAATGAGCAGTTCTTC.

The chain joins TRBV5-6 to TRBJ2-1; 7 bases map to TRBD1. Germline assignment: CDR1 SGHDT and CDR2 YYEEEE. V was clipped by 5 bases and J by 8 bases; unmatched bases: 7. The length of the CDR3 is 13 residues. The CDR3 loop is CASSPTGDHEQFF. For the CDR3, the DNA is TGTGCCAGCAGTCCTACAGGGGACCATGAGCAGTTCTTC.

The chain recombines TRBV7-6 with TRBJ2-7, with 7 bases matching TRBD1. The CDR3 has 14 amino acids. Germline-derived CDR1 and CDR2 are SGHVS and FNYEAQ. J gave up 5 bases and V 3 bases, and 7 bases lay outside the gene matches. CDR3 DNA: TGTGCCAGCAGCTTTCCGGGACAGCCAAACGAGCAGTACTTC. Amino acids: CASSFPGQPNEQYF.

The chain couples TRBV7-9 to TRBJ1-2; TRBD1 aligns across 7 bases. This CDR3 has 15 amino acids. Germline values: CDR1 SEHNR, CDR2 FQNEAQ (reference sequence). The J segment lost 2 bases and the V segment lost 4 bases, leaving 7 bases of the junction unmatched. The CDR3 sequence: CASSSPQTGNYGYTF. In nucleotides, the CDR3 is TGTGCCAGCAGCTCACCACAGACAGGGAACTATGGCTACACCTTC.

The chain recombines TRBV5-1 with TRBJ2-7; D might be TRBD1 (5 bases). V dropped 3 bases and J dropped 6 bases, with 16 bases sitting between them. There are 14 residues in the CDR3. Germline values: CDR1 SGHRS, CDR2 YFSETQ. The CDR3 bases are TGCGCCAGCAGCTCAGGTTCAGGGCAGTCCGAGCAGTACTTC. Encoded protein: CASSSGSGQSEQYF.

This chain uses TRBV6-5 with TRBJ2-1; a weak D match, TRBD1 (5 bases). Trimming stripped 6 bases from V and 0 bases from J, with 12 bases between. This CDR3 is 15 amino acids long. Germline-derived CDR1 and CDR2 are MNHEY and SVGAGI. CDR3 residues: CASRDDRSSYNEQFF. The CDR3 nucleotides read TGTGCCAGCAGAGACGACAGAAGCTCCTACAATGAGCAGTTCTTC.

The gene calls are TRBV24-1 and TRBJ1-6; 8 nucleotides align to TRBD1. This CDR3 region has 16 residues. The V gene's germline CDR1 is KGHDR and CDR2 SFDVKD. V lost 2 bases and J lost 7; bases outside the gene matches: 6. CDR3 sequence reads: CATSDSGQGLNSPLHF. The CDR3 nucleotides are TGTGCCACCAGTGATTCAGGACAGGGCCTAAATTCACCCCTCCACTTT.

The gene calls are TRBV10-2 and TRBJ1-1; D not resolved. V was clipped by 6 bases and J by 3 bases, with 11 bases between them. CDR1 and CDR2 from the germline V gene are WSHSY and SAAADI. CDR3 length equals 13 residues. CDR3 in DNA: TGCGCCAGCAGCTGGACGGAGGACACTGAAGCTTTCTTT. Translating gives CASSWTEDTEAFF.

The CDR3 nucleotides read TGCGCCAGCAGCTTGGCCGGGACAGGGAGCACAGATACGCAGTATTTT. This translates into CASSLAGTGSTDTQYF. The chain joins TRBV5-1 to TRBJ2-3; 9 nucleotides align to TRBD1. Losses at the gene ends were 0 bases for V and 0 bases for J; bases not matched to a gene: 2. CDR1 is SGHRS and CDR2 is YFSETQ in the germline V gene. CDR3 length: 16 residues.

The chain links TRBV6-5 to TRBJ2-3; D might be TRBD2 (5 bases). Trimming removed 6 bases at V and 0 bases at J, with 10 bases between. This CDR3 contains 14 residues. Germline CDR1 and CDR2: MNHEY and SVGAGI. CDR3 amino acids: CASSQRVSTDTQYF. Written as DNA, the CDR3 is TGTGCCAGCAGCCAGAGGGTTAGCACAGATACGCAGTATTTT.

This rearrangement joins TRBV7-9 to TRBJ1-5; a possible D gene is TRBD1 (5 bases). The CDR3 covers 15 residues. Germline V gene data show CDR1 as SEHNR and CDR2 as FQNEAQ (reference sequence). The ends were cut back, 1 base at V and 8 bases at J, with 15 bases in the middle. The CDR3 nucleotides are TGTGCCAGCAGCTTAGGATTACGGGGCGTGGAGCCCCAGCATTTT. Amino acid sequence: CASSLGLRGVEPQHF. The whole variable domain, remainder taken from reference TRBV7-9 and TRBJ1-5, is DTGVSQNPRHKITKRGQNVTFRCDPISEHNRLYWYRQTLGQGPEFLTYFQNEAQLEKSRLLSDRFSAERPKGSFSTLEIQRTEQGDSAMYLCASSLGLRGVEPQHFGDGTRLSIL.

The rearrangement joins TRBV28 to TRBJ2-7; 14 bases line up with TRBD2. Germline lookup yields CDR1 MDHEN and CDR2 SYDVKM. V lost 4 bases to trimming and J lost 3 bases; unmatched junction nucleotides: 2. The CDR3 spans 15 residues. This CDR3 is CASSSGTSGSYEQYF. CDR3 DNA: TGTGCCAGCAGTTCCGGGACTAGCGGGAGCTACGAGCAGTACTTC.

A word on this clone: Sequence at one end of the junction differs from germline and may be a read error. The rearrangement joins TRBV7-7 to TRBJ2-3; D might be TRBD2 (5 bases). The germline V gene encodes CDR1 SSHAT and CDR2 FNYEAQ (reference sequence). CDR3 length equals 17 residues. DNA for the CDR3: TGTGCTAGCAGCCTAGAAGAGGGAACTGCCGGGCGGAATACGCAGTATTTT. Its translation is CASSLEEGTAGRNTQYF. The whole variable domain, filled in from reference TRBV7-7 and TRBJ2-3, reads GAGVSQSPRYKVTKRGQDVTLRCDPISSHATLYWYQQALGQGPEFLTYFNYEAQPDKSGLPSDRFSAERPEGSISTLTIQRTEQRDSAMYRCASSLEEGTAGRNTQYFGPGTRLTVL.

This clone came up once. CDR3 amino acids: CASSYVDSYNEQFF. CDR3 DNA: TGTGCCAGCAGCTATGTGGACTCCTACAATGAGCAGTTCTTC. J is TRBJ2-1 and V is TRBV5-4, with D unresolved. The CDR3 spans 14 residues. Trimming cost V 3 bases and J 0 bases, with 7 bases left between them. Per the germline V gene, CDR1 is SGHNT and CDR2 is YYREEE (reference sequence).

The chain's CDR3 is CASIPPLGQGKNIQYF. The CDR3 DNA is TGTGCCAGTATTCCCCCCCTGGGACAGGGTAAAAACATTCAGTACTTC. This rearrangement joins TRBV19 to TRBJ2-4, with TRBD1 matching over 9 bases. The V gene end was trimmed by 7 bases and the J gene end by 4 bases; junction bases not matched to a gene: 11. Germline values: CDR1 LNHDA, CDR2 SQIVND (reference sequence). This CDR3 spans 16 amino acids. Using reference TRBV19 and TRBJ2-4 for the parts outside the CDR3, the full variable domain is DGGITQSPKYLFRKEGQNVTLSCEQNLNHDAMYWYRQDPGQGLRLIYYSQIVNDFQKGDIAEGYSVSREKKESFPLTVTSAQKNPTAFYLCASIPPLGQGKNIQYFGAGTRLSVL.

V gene TRBV7-9 combines with J gene TRBJ1-4; D uncertain. V was pared by 1 base and J by 5 bases, with 17 bases between. Germline V gene lookup returns CDR1 SEHNR and CDR2 FQNEAQ (reference sequence). This CDR3 is built from 17 residues. Here the CDR3 reads CASSLEYTRRANEKLFF. CDR3 nucleotide sequence: TGTGCCAGCAGCTTAGAGTACACCAGACGGGCGAATGAAAAACTGTTTTTT.

This clone was counted only a few times. The chain couples TRBV28 to TRBJ1-2, with D maybe TRBD1 (5 bases). This CDR3 has 15 residues. Germline-derived CDR1 and CDR2 are MDHEN and SYDVKM. V dropped 5 bases and J dropped 0 bases, with 13 bases sitting between them. The DNA of the CDR3 is TGTGCCAGCAGTACCTCCGAGGGGACTAACTATGGCTACACCTTC. Translated, it gives CASSTSEGTNYGYTF.